These T cell receptor beta chains were read from a single sample in a study of human T cells and chemical hapten exposure. In TCRdb, the RACE reads were re-called with MiXCR into one record per CDR3 protein. The data hold around 380,000 distinct CDR3 sequences, with approximately 5% observed a single time. This sample comprised whole blood, obtained in connection with sensitization to the hapten diphenylcyclopropenone (DPC). The receptors were sampled from a woman aged 45 to 65 with alopecia areata. Some clones in this sample may be carry-over from other donors' samples. CDR3s include the opening cysteine and the closing phenylalanine or tryptophan. The D gene is left open where the match is weak. Clone size is given for some rows only: seen once, a few or many times, or a class if the clone is expanded.

v_gene	abundance	d_gene	j_gene	CDR3nt	CDR3aa
TRBV10-3	few	TRBD1	TRBJ1-6	TGTGCCATCAGTGGACAGGGGGTAAAGGCCCTCCACTTT	CAISGQGVKALHF
TRBV5-1	-	TRBD2	TRBJ2-2	TGCGCCAGCAGCCCGAGGGCTAGCGGGGCCACCGGGGAGCTGTTTTTT	CASSPRASGATGELFF
TRBV29-1	many	TRBD2	TRBJ2-7	TGCAGCGTTGAACTGAGCGGGGCCGTAATGTACTTC	CSVELSGAVMYF
TRBV7-2	many	-	TRBJ1-5	TGTGCCAGCAGCTTAGGACGCACCTTTGGCAATCAGCCCCAGCATTTT	CASSLGRTFGNQPQHF
TRBV27	-	TRBD2	TRBJ2-3	TGTGCCAGCAGCCCCAGGCTAGCGGGTCCTGCGGGAGATACGCAGTATTTT	CASSPRLAGPAGDTQYF
TRBV12-3/TRBV12-4	many	-	TRBJ2-7	TGTGCCAGCACCCCTCATAACCAGTACGAGCAGTACTTC	CASTPHNQYEQYF
TRBV3-1	-	TRBD1	TRBJ2-5	TGTGCCAGCAGCCCGGGACAGTCCCCAGAGACCCAGTACTTC	CASSPGQSPETQYF
TRBV20-1	-	-	TRBJ1-2	TGCAGTGCTAGAGATGTACAGGGTACCTATGGCTACACCTTC	CSARDVQGTYGYTF
TRBV11-2	many	TRBD1	TRBJ2-7	TGTGCCAGCAGTCGGACAGGGGGCTACGAGCAGTACTTC	CASSRTGGYEQYF
TRBV6-1	many	-	TRBJ1-6	TGTGCCAGCAGTGATTTTAGCGGCAGGAGCTCCTATAATTCACCCCTCCACTTT	CASSDFSGRSSYNSPLHF
TRBV18	-	TRBD2	TRBJ2-3	TGTGCCAGCTCACAAAGCCCAGCGGGGGGCGCAGATACGCAGTATTTT	CASSQSPAGGADTQYF
TRBV5-1	many	TRBD1	TRBJ2-5	TGCGCCAGCAGCTTTGGCAGGGGGCGAGAGACCCAGTACTTC	CASSFGRGRETQYF
TRBV12-3/TRBV12-4	few	-	TRBJ1-1	TGTGCCAGCAGTCCATACCCTGACAGATTAAACACTGAAGCTTTCTTT	CASSPYPDRLNTEAFF
TRBV10-2	many	-	TRBJ1-4	TGCGCCAGCAGTGAGTCCGATACCAGGGCAAAACTGTTTTTT	CASSESDTRAKLFF
TRBV14	many	-	TRBJ2-6	TGTGCCAGCAGCCAAAAGGTTTGGGCCAACGTCCTGACTTTC	CASSQKVWANVLTF
TRBV7-6	many	-	TRBJ2-2	TGTGCCAGCAGCTCCGGGACCCAAACTTTAAGGGAGCTGTTTTTT	CASSSGTQTLRELFF
TRBV6-5	many	TRBD1	TRBJ2-4	TGTGCCAGCAGACAAACCGGGACAGGTGGAAACATTCAGTACTTC	CASRQTGTGGNIQYF
TRBV9	few	-	TRBJ1-1	TGTGCCAGCAGCGTAGAAGGGCCTGAAGCTTTCTTT	CASSVEGPEAFF
TRBV4-3	few	TRBD1	TRBJ1-5	TGCGCCAGCAGCCAAGAAATAGGGGGCGGTCAGCCCCAGCATTTT	CASSQEIGGGQPQHF
TRBV11-2	many	-	TRBJ2-7	TGTGCCAGCAGCTTAGATCCTGGCAGATCGAACGAGCAGTACTTC	CASSLDPGRSNEQYF
TRBV18	many	-	TRBJ1-5	TGTGCCAGCTCGTTGGACAGCCTCAATCAGCCCCAGCATTTT	CASSLDSLNQPQHF
TRBV7-2	many	-	TRBJ2-1	TGTGCCAGCAGCACAACTAGCAGCTCCTACAATGAGCAGTTCTTC	CASSTTSSSYNEQFF
TRBV6-5	-	TRBD1	TRBJ2-7	TGTGCCAGCAGTATCAGGGACAGCCTTGAAGGTTACGAGCAGTACTTC	CASSIRDSLEGYEQYF
TRBV12-3/TRBV12-4	-	-	TRBJ1-1	TGTGCCAGCAGTTTAGGGAACGGGGAAGTCACTGAAGCTTTCTTT	CASSLGNGEVTEAFF
TRBV19	few	TRBD1	TRBJ1-4	TGTGCCAGTACCTTGGGGACAGCTTCAACTAATGAAAAACTGTTTTTT	CASTLGTASTNEKLFF
TRBV6-5	many	TRBD1	TRBJ1-1	TGTGCCAGCAGTTACAGGACAGGGTTCGGCACTGAAGCTTTCTTT	CASSYRTGFGTEAFF
TRBV7-9	many	TRBD1	TRBJ2-7	TGTGCCAGCAGCTTAGATATGGGACAGGGTGTGGAGCAGTACTTC	CASSLDMGQGVEQYF
TRBV5-4	-	-	TRBJ2-3	TGTGCCAGCAGCTTAGAGGGAAGGCCAGATACGCAGTATTTT	CASSLEGRPDTQYF
TRBV10-3	many	-	TRBJ2-3	TGTGCCATCAGTGACGGCCGCACAGATACGCAGTATTTT	CAISDGRTDTQYF
TRBV13	many	-	TRBJ1-2	TGTGCCAGCAGCTTTCCGGACACCAGGAGCGATGGCTACACCTTC	CASSFPDTRSDGYTF
TRBV2	many	-	TRBJ1-1	TGTGCCAGCAAAGGGAGCTTGAACACTGAAGCTTTCTTT	CASKGSLNTEAFF
TRBV12-3/TRBV12-4	few	TRBD1	TRBJ1-2	TGTGCCAGCGGACCTGGACAGGGGCCCAACTATGGCTACACCTTC	CASGPGQGPNYGYTF
TRBV6-5	many	-	TRBJ2-7	TGTGCCAGCACTATTTCACAGGGTGGGGCCTACGAGCAGTACTTC	CASTISQGGAYEQYF
TRBV10-2	many	TRBD1	TRBJ2-3	TGCGCCAGCGGACAGGGAGGAGATACGCAGTATTTT	CASGQGGDTQYF
TRBV3-1	many	-	TRBJ1-4	TGTGCCAGCAGCTCTCGGGACACTTTCGAACTGTTTTTT	CASSSRDTFELFF
TRBV6-2/TRBV6-3	few	-	TRBJ1-5	TGTGCCAGCGGTACTTCCGTTCAGCCCCAGCATTTT	CASGTSVQPQHF
TRBV20-1	few	-	TRBJ2-7	TGCAGTGCTAGAGAAGGGGAAGGACCGTACGAGCAGTACTTC	CSAREGEGPYEQYF
TRBV11-2	-	-	TRBJ2-5	TGTGCCAGCAGCTTAGGAAATGGGAATCAAGAGACCCAGTACTTC	CASSLGNGNQETQYF
TRBV11-3	-	-	TRBJ1-1	TGTGCCAGCGGGGTTGCAGGGACCACTGAAGCTTTCTTT	CASGVAGTTEAFF
TRBV2	many	-	TRBJ1-1	TGTGCCAGCACCCCCGTTGGTCAATCTGAAGCTTTCTTT	CASTPVGQSEAFF
TRBV5-4	few	TRBD1	TRBJ1-2	TGTGCCAGCAGTCCCGGGACAGAGGTCTATGGCTACACCTTC	CASSPGTEVYGYTF
TRBV25-1	few	-	TRBJ2-3	TGTGCCAGCAGTGCCCGGGGTGCCACAGATACGCAGTATTTT	CASSARGATDTQYF
TRBV28	many	TRBD1	TRBJ2-7	TGTGCCAGCAGTCTGTTACAGGGGTCTAAGACCTACGAGCAGTACTTC	CASSLLQGSKTYEQYF
TRBV7-2	many	TRBD1	TRBJ2-5	TGTGCCAGCAGCTCTCTAGGGGCAGGGGGCACAGAGACCCAGTACTTC	CASSSLGAGGTETQYF
TRBV7-8	many	-	TRBJ1-5	TGTGCCAGCAGCGTACAGATTCAGCCCCAGCATTTT	CASSVQIQPQHF
TRBV9	few	-	TRBJ2-3	TGTGCCAGCAGCGTAGGGGACGGACTTAGCACAGATACGCAGTATTTT	CASSVGDGLSTDTQYF
TRBV15	many	-	TRBJ1-1	TGTGCCACCAGCTTACCGACAGGAGCCAACACTGAAGCTTTCTTT	CATSLPTGANTEAFF
TRBV10-3	many	TRBD1	TRBJ1-6	TGTGCCATCAGTACCGGGACAGAGATTTCACCCCTCCACTTT	CAISTGTEISPLHF
TRBV20-1	many	-	TRBJ2-1	TGCAGTGCTCGACGCCTAGCGAGAGTCAATGAGCAGTTCTTC	CSARRLARVNEQFF
TRBV15	many	TRBD1	TRBJ2-2	TGTGCCACCAGCAGAAGGGGGCGAGGGACCGGGGAGCTGTTTTTT	CATSRRGRGTGELFF
TRBV3-1	-	TRBD2	TRBJ2-7	TGTGCCAGCAGCCAAGATCTGGTAGCGGGGGCCTACGAGCAGTACTTC	CASSQDLVAGAYEQYF
TRBV29-1	many	TRBD1	TRBJ2-1	TGCAGCACGGGACAGGGGCTGGGTGAGCAGTTCTTC	CSTGQGLGEQFF
TRBV6-5	-	TRBD1	TRBJ2-5	TGTGCCAGCAGTTGGACAGGACAAGAGACCCAGTACTTC	CASSWTGQETQYF
TRBV30	many	TRBD2	TRBJ2-3	TGCAGCTTAAGCGGGAGGACAAGCACCACAGATACGCAGTATTTT	CSLSGRTSTTDTQYF
TRBV7-2	many	-	TRBJ1-2	TGTGCCAGCAGCTTAGATAGGGGGATGGGAGCTAACTATGGCTACACCTTC	CASSLDRGMGANYGYTF
TRBV29-1	many	-	TRBJ2-2	TGCAGCGGGAGGAGGTTCACCGGGGAGCTGTTTTTT	CSGRRFTGELFF
TRBV7-9	many	-	TRBJ2-3	TGTGCCAGCAGCCACCGCCAGCTCACAGATACGCAGTATTTT	CASSHRQLTDTQYF